These T cell receptor beta chains were read from a single sample in a study of T cell changes during pregnancy in multiple sclerosis. Profiling relied on immunoSEQ multiplex PCR, and the TCRdb table lists in-frame clones only, not all of them. Found here are roughly 89,000 clones, 85% to 95% of them singletons; the top ten hold 3.5% to 4.5%. The source was peripheral blood, collected in the first trimester of pregnancy. Receptors originate from a female donor with multiple sclerosis, enrolled in a pregnancy study. Both conserved end residues are part of each CDR3. The D gene is left open where the match is weak. Only some rows state a clone size, as once, few, many or a class for expanded clones.

size: -
D: -
J: TRBJ2-7
V: TRBV10-3
CDR3: CAISKTYEQYF
DNA: TGTGCCATCAGCAAAACCTACGAGCAGTACTTC

size: -
D: TRBD2
J: TRBJ2-1
V: TRBV19
CDR3: CASRISGGYNEQFF
DNA: TGTGCCAGTAGGATAAGCGGGGGGTACAATGAGCAGTTCTTC

size: -
D: TRBD1
J: TRBJ1-6
V: TRBV12-5
CDR3: CASGLGQGPSSYNSPLHF
DNA: TGTGCTAGTGGTTTGGGACAGGGTCCGAGCTCCTATAATTCACCCCTCCACTTT

size: -
D: -
J: TRBJ1-5
V: TRBV6-1
CDR3: CASSESNRVNQPQHF
DNA: TGTGCCAGCAGTGAATCGAACAGGGTCAATCAGCCCCAGCATTTT

size: -
D: -
J: TRBJ2-1
V: TRBV7-9
CDR3: CASSPHEGRYNEQFF
DNA: TGTGCCAGCAGCCCCCACGAGGGAAGGTACAATGAGCAGTTCTTC

size: -
D: TRBD1
J: TRBJ2-5
V: TRBV10-3
CDR3: CAISAGQGGGETQYF
DNA: TGTGCCATCAGCGCGGGACAGGGGGGAGGTGAGACCCAGTACTTC

size: -
D: TRBD2
J: TRBJ2-1
V: TRBV7-3
CDR3: CASSPRHRGGSYNEQFF
DNA: TGTGCCAGCAGCCCCCGTCATCGCGGGGGGTCCTACAATGAGCAGTTCTTC

size: once
D: -
J: TRBJ2-2
V: TRBV5-1
CDR3: CASSLVQGGTGELFF
DNA: TGCGCCAGCAGCTTGGTGCAGGGGGGCACCGGGGAGCTGTTTTTT

size: -
D: -
J: TRBJ2-7
V: TRBV27
CDR3: CASKGDPYEEQYF
DNA: TGTGCCAGCAAGGGGGATCCTTACGAGGAGCAGTACTTC

size: -
D: TRBD1
J: TRBJ2-3
V: TRBV2
CDR3: CASSDGPGGLTDTQYF
DNA: TGTGCCAGCAGTGATGGTCCAGGGGGCCTGACAGATACGCAGTATTTT

size: -
D: -
J: TRBJ1-1
V: TRBV6-5
CDR3: CASSYSNRVGTEAFF
DNA: TGTGCCAGCAGTTACTCGAACAGGGTGGGGACTGAAGCTTTCTTT

size: -
D: TRBD1
J: TRBJ2-5
V: TRBV13
CDR3: CASSSSGGIETQYF
DNA: TGTGCCAGCAGCTCTTCAGGGGGCATCGAGACCCAGTACTTC